The entry that follows covers one T cell receptor beta chain sequence. The data belong to a study of blood T cell repertoires in COVID-19. As for the study in general: T cells, B-cell-depleted T cells, or PBMCs provided the cDNA or gDNA that served as material.

Repertoires were generated with immunoSEQ multiplex PCR, while TCRdb's copy carries only in-frame clones and drops some. The data hold 85,000 to 95,000 clones, with roughly 84% observed a single time. The CDR3 contains 16 residues. Germline V gene data show CDR1 as SGHTA and CDR2 as FQGTGA. The V gene end was trimmed by 1 base and the J gene end by 6 bases; junction bases not matched to a gene: 7. The material sequenced was peripheral blood. J is TRBJ2-1 and V is TRBV7-3, with 9 bases identical to TRBD2. The clonotype comes from an elderly woman with acute or convalescent COVID-19. CDR3 amino acids: CASSLSAGGPFNEQFF. In DNA, the CDR3 is TGTGCCAGCAGCTTAAGTGCGGGGGGGCCGTTCAATGAGCAGTTCTTC.